This T cell receptor (beta chain) was found in a study of OX40 agonist ivuxolimab in advanced cancers. Study overall: Head and neck, renal cell, melanoma or hepatocellular carcinoma were the cancers that dose-escalation patients had.

Clones were read by immunoSEQ multiplex PCR, and TCRdb kept only the in-frame ones, dropping some. The sample has tens of thousands of clones, over 80% seen once. Whole-study findings and limits: Both CD4+ and CD8+ T cell populations in blood had undergone clonal expansion by week 6 at 0.1 to 3.0 mg/kg.

Autoimmune disease history or systemic immunosuppression was exclusionary. The V and J ends lost 3 bases and 5 bases, in that order; junction bases with no gene match: 14. Per germline, CDR1 MNHEY and CDR2 SMNVEV (reference sequence). This CDR3 region has 18 residues. As to this clone: What it binds is unknown.

This chain uses TRBV27 with TRBJ2-7; 12 bases agree with TRBD1. The sequence derives from an adult with an advanced solid tumor such as melanoma, head and neck, liver or kidney cancer. The sample in question was CD4+ or CD8+ T cells sorted from blood, obtained in a trial of the OX40 agonist ivuxolimab. CDR3 sequence reads: CASSLSGTGGPRIDEQYF. The CDR3 region has the DNA TGTGCCAGCAGTTTGTCCGGGACAGGGGGCCCGCGTATAGACGAGCAGTACTTC.